A single sample is the source of the 21 T cell receptor beta chains below, sequenced in a study of T-cell memory formation after mild COVID-19. TCRdb reprocessed the 5' RACE reads with MiXCR, giving one entry per CDR3 protein. The sample carries about 100,000 distinct CDR3 sequences, approximately 10% recorded once. The sample consisted of PBMCs or a T cell subset sorted from them (not recorded which). These receptors were taken from a man in his late teens or twenties who had mild COVID-19 (a few samples of this study predate the infection). Cell type and time point are not known.

This clonotype was counted only a few times. The rearrangement uses TRBV28 and TRBJ2-2; 7 bases align to TRBD2. The CDR3 loop spans 12 amino acids. With 8 bases clipped from V and 6 bases from J, the junction kept 3 bases outside the gene matches. CDR1 and CDR2 from the germline V gene are MDHEN and SYDVKM. The CDR3 reads CASGGGAGELFF. In DNA form, the CDR3 reads TGTGCCAGCGGGGGGGGTGCCGGGGAGCTGTTTTTT.

The genes are TRBV29-1 and TRBJ2-3, with 9 positions matching TRBD1. Germline V gives CDR1 SQVTM, CDR2 ANQGSEA. Losses at the gene ends were 0 bases for V and 5 bases for J; bases not matched to a gene: 6. The CDR3 covers 15 residues. The CDR3 region has the DNA TGCAGCGTTGAAGAAGGGAGGGACAGGGAAGATACGCAGTATTTT. Translated: CSVEEGRDREDTQYF.

The J gene is TRBJ2-3, the V gene TRBV7-9, with D perhaps matching TRBD1 (6 bases). The CDR3 has 11 amino acids. Germline CDR1 reads SEHNR; CDR2 reads FQNEAQ (reference sequence). V was trimmed by 5 bases and J by 8 bases, leaving 8 bases between them. CDR3 sequence (DNA): TGTGCCAGCAGCAAACAGGGTACGCAGTATTTT. Its protein product is CASSKQGTQYF.

This clonotype was seen a few times. The chain carries TRBV7-6 and TRBJ2-5; 7 bases agree with TRBD1. Germline V gene sequence: CDR1 SGHVS, CDR2 FNYEAQ. This CDR3 has 14 amino acids. V lost 5 bases, J lost 3 bases, and 6 bases stayed unmatched. The CDR3, as DNA: TGTGCCAGCAGCCTGACAGGGAGCGAAGAGACCCAGTACTTC. Translation: CASSLTGSEETQYF.

This clonotype occurred many times. The chain is built from TRBV11-2 and TRBJ2-5, with 13 bases lining up with TRBD2. CDR3 length: 17 residues. The ends lost 1 base at V and 5 bases at J; junction bases unmatched: 7. CDR1 is SGHAT, CDR2 FQNNGV, per germline. The CDR3 DNA reads TGTGCCAGCAGCTTAGGTCCGGGACTAGCGGGGTTTGAGACCCAGTACTTC. It translates to CASSLGPGLAGFETQYF.

This clonotype was seen a few times. The rearrangement links TRBV6-2 or TRBV6-3 to TRBJ2-7, with D uncertain. The CDR3 is made up of 16 amino acids. V was trimmed by 0 bases and J by 4 bases, leaving 16 bases between them. Germline assignment: CDR1 MNHEY and CDR2 SVGEGT. DNA of the CDR3: TGTGCCAGCAGTTACTCGAAGGCAGGCAAACAATACGAGCAGTACTTC. Amino acid sequence: CASSYSKAGKQYEQYF.

For this clonotype: Compared with germline, one end of the junction differs, possibly owing to a read error. The genes are TRBV27 and TRBJ2-7, with TRBD1 as a possible D gene (7 bases). Germline loops: CDR1 MNHEY, CDR2 SMNVEV (reference sequence). The CDR3 extends over 15 amino acids. CDR3 DNA sequence: TGTGCCACCAGTCACACCGCAGGGGGAGGTTACGAGCAGTACTTC. This gives the protein CATSHTAGGGYEQYF.

Here the CDR3 reads CASSSPGGNTEAFF. CDR3 coding DNA: TGCGCCAGCAGCTCTCCAGGCGGAAACACTGAAGCTTTCTTT. The chain employs TRBV5-1 and TRBJ1-1, with D unclear. Per germline, CDR1 SGHRS and CDR2 YFSETQ. V was cut by 3 bases and J by 2 bases, with 11 bases left in between. The CDR3 sequence is 14 residues long.

This clonotype was recorded at least ten times. J is TRBJ1-6 and V is TRBV7-2; a weak D match, TRBD1 (6 bases). Germline V CDR1 and CDR2: SGHTA, FQGNSA. The CDR3 extends over 16 amino acids. V lost 5 bases, J lost 7 bases, and 18 bases lay in between. CDR3 coding DNA: TGTGCCAGCAGCCCCCGCTCGAGGGGGGACAATTCACCCCTCCACTTT. Its translation: CASSPRSRGDNSPLHF.

The genes are TRBV7-9 and TRBJ2-2; D gene ambiguous. V lost 5 bases and J lost 10, with 5 bases in between. This CDR3 region has 10 residues. Germline CDR1 reads SEHNR; CDR2 reads FQNEAQ (reference sequence). The CDR3 bases are TGTGCCAGCAGCACCAAGGAGCTGTTTTTT. It encodes CASSTKELFF. The variable domain in full, with the rest retrieved from reference TRBV7-9 and TRBJ2-2, is DTGVSQNPRHKITKRGQNVTFRCDPISEHNRLYWYRQTLGQGPEFLTYFQNEAQLEKSRLLSDRFSAERPKGSFSTLEIQRTEQGDSAMYLCASSTKELFFGEGSRLTVL.

V and J are TRBV6-4 and TRBJ2-3, with TRBD2 as a possible D gene (7 bases). The CDR3 loop spans 15 amino acids. CDR1 and CDR2 from the germline V gene are MRHNA and SNTAGT. V was pared by 7 bases and J by 2 bases, with 16 bases between. The CDR3 nucleotides read TGTGCCAGCAAGCCGGGGGGCCAGGACACAGATACGCAGTATTTT. This sequence encodes CASKPGGQDTDTQYF.

This clonotype was picked up one time. V usage is TRBV2 and J usage is TRBJ2-2; D may correspond to TRBD1 or TRBD2 (5 bases each). Germline CDR1 reads SNHLY; CDR2 reads FYNNEI. V lost 2 bases and J lost 4, with 8 bases in between. The CDR3 is 14 residues long. CDR3 in DNA: TGTGCCAGCAGTGAACAGGGACCCACCGGGGAGCTGTTTTTT. It encodes CASSEQGPTGELFF.

This clonotype was counted ten times or more. The rearrangement uses TRBV9 and TRBJ2-2, with TRBD2 matching over 11 bases. J was trimmed by 2 bases and V by 3 bases; bases with no gene match: 3. Germline CDR1 is SGDLS and CDR2 is YYNGEE. The CDR3 sequence is 16 residues long. CDR3 protein: CASSGTSGGNTGELFF. The CDR3 DNA is TGTGCCAGCAGCGGAACTAGCGGGGGAAACACCGGGGAGCTGTTTTTT.

This clonotype was seen a few times. The chain employs TRBV6-1 and TRBJ2-6; 9 nucleotides align to TRBD1. J gave up 3 bases and V 2 bases, and 8 bases lay outside the gene matches. Germline V CDR1 and CDR2: MNHNS, SASEGT. CDR3 length: 18 amino acids. The CDR3 nucleotides are TGTGCCAGCAGTGAAAGGGACAGGGTTCATAGTGGGGCCAACGTCCTGACTTTC. Encoded protein: CASSERDRVHSGANVLTF.

The J gene is TRBJ2-7, the V gene TRBV21-1; no DNA check was done on the table's D call, TRBD2. TRBV21-1 is a pseudogene. The CDR3 length is 17 residues. Written as DNA, the CDR3 is TGTGCCAGCAGCAAAGCGCTTGAGCGGGGTCCCCTCTACGAGCAGTACGTC. It yields the protein CASSKALERGPLYEQYV.

This clonotype was counted between two and nine times. The V gene is TRBV5-1, the J gene TRBJ1-1; weak D call: TRBD1 (6 bases). V was cut by 0 bases and J by 4 bases, with 13 bases left in between. Germline V gene sequence: CDR1 SGHRS, CDR2 YFSETQ. This CDR3 region has 15 residues. CDR3 region: CASSLDRAGGTEAFF. The CDR3 DNA sequence: TGCGCCAGCAGCTTGGACAGGGCAGGTGGCACTGAAGCTTTCTTT.

This clonotype came up many times. The V call is TRBV7-2, the J call TRBJ2-3; D gene uncertain. The CDR3 is 12 residues long. V shed 5 bases and J shed 4 bases, with 7 bases lying between them. The germline V gene encodes CDR1 SGHTA and CDR2 FQGNSA. This CDR3 reads CASSPVADTQYF. CDR3 DNA: TGTGCCAGCAGCCCCGTGGCAGATACGCAGTATTTT.

This clonotype occurred a few times. The rearrangement joins TRBV7-3 to TRBJ1-6; D remains unclear. This CDR3 has 14 amino acids. Germline-derived CDR1 and CDR2 are SGHTA and FQGTGA. The V gene lost 1 base and the J gene lost 10 bases, with 11 bases spanning the gap. The CDR3 sequence is CASSLSLPGSPLHF. CDR3 DNA: TGTGCCAGCAGCTTAAGTCTGCCGGGCTCACCCCTCCACTTT.

This clonotype was counted ten times or more. The chain employs TRBV4-1 and TRBJ1-2; D not resolved. CDR3 size: 15 residues. The V end lost 1 base, the J end lost 0 bases, and 9 bases lay between the germline ends. Germline V gene data show CDR1 as MGHRA and CDR2 as YSYEKL. CDR3 sequence: CASSQGSKPNYGYTF. The CDR3 coding sequence is TGCGCCAGCAGCCAAGGGTCCAAACCTAACTATGGCTACACCTTC.

The chain is built from TRBV7-2 and TRBJ1-6; D ambiguous. Trimming pared 0 bases from V and 10 bases from J, leaving 10 bases between. The CDR3 is 14 amino acids. Germline assignment: CDR1 SGHTA and CDR2 FQGNSA. DNA for the CDR3: TGTGCCAGCAGCTTAGCTCTGTTGGAATCACCCCTCCACTTT. Translation gives CASSLALLESPLHF.

DNA for the CDR3: TGTGCCAGCAGCTTAGTGATCCGGGGTCGAGAGACCCAGTACTTC. This gives the protein CASSLVIRGRETQYF. V usage is TRBV11-2 and J usage is TRBJ2-5, with D perhaps TRBD2 (5 bases). This CDR3 region has 15 residues. Trimming took off 1 base at V and 4 bases at J, with 13 bases between the two ends. Germline V lookup: CDR1 SGHAT, CDR2 FQNNGV.